The clone carrying this T cell receptor (beta chain) turned up a few times. TCRdb passed the 5' RACE reads through MiXCR, listing each CDR3 protein once. This table holds approximately 550,000 distinct CDR3 sequences, approximately 13% found once. The data were obtained in a study of T cells after yellow fever vaccination. The CDR3 loop spans 16 amino acids. Germline CDR1 and CDR2: LNHDA and SQIVND (reference sequence). With 3 bases clipped from V and 6 bases from J, the junction kept 10 bases outside the gene matches. This receptor was taken from a man aged 30 to 39 who received the YFV17D yellow fever vaccine. The sequences come from PBMCs, collected on the day of the yellow fever booster vaccination. This chain connects TRBV19 to TRBJ2-7, with TRBD2 matching 11 bases. CDR3 bases: TGTGCCAGTAGTATGAAACTAGCGGGAGTAGCTATCGAGCAGTACTTC. Amino acids: CASSMKLAGVAIEQYF.